The TCR beta chain described here comes from a study of cytomegalovirus exposure and HLA in healthy donors. This CDR3 spans 16 amino acids. V trimming: 0 bases; J trimming: 5 bases; junction bases outside the gene matches: 11. CDR1 is SGHRS and CDR2 is YFSETQ in the germline V gene. Amplification used 60 Vbeta primers and 13 Jbeta primers. Here immunoSEQ multiplex PCR was the method, and the copy in TCRdb shows in-frame clones only, minus some. The data hold some 40,000 clones, with about half observed a single time. The V call is TRBV5-1, the J call TRBJ2-7; TRBD1 matches 7 bases. Sequencing was carried out using PBMCs. The sequence came from a woman between 40 and 55 years old in good health and CMV-seropositive. CDR3: CASSLGWTGNKDEQYF. CDR3 DNA sequence: TGCGCCAGCAGCTTGGGATGGACAGGAAACAAGGACGAGCAGTACTTC.